This T cell receptor beta chain was sequenced for a study of control samples from healthy donors and cancer patients. Only in-frame clones appear in the TCRdb table, and some are missing; sequencing was by immunoSEQ multiplex PCR. The profile shows under 130,000 clones, 83% of them singletons. CDR3 length equals 14 residues. The germline V and J ends were trimmed by 2 bases and 1 base, with 8 bases remaining between them. Germline-derived CDR1 and CDR2 are LNHDA and SQIVND (reference sequence). This clone appeared a single time. J is TRBJ1-1 and V is TRBV19; no clear D gene. The source material was blood. The receptor was isolated from a woman between 50 and 59 years old in good health. CDR3 sequence reads: CASSIPRRNTEAFF. CDR3 sequence (DNA): TGTGCCAGTAGTATACCCCGGCGGAACACTGAAGCTTTCTTT.